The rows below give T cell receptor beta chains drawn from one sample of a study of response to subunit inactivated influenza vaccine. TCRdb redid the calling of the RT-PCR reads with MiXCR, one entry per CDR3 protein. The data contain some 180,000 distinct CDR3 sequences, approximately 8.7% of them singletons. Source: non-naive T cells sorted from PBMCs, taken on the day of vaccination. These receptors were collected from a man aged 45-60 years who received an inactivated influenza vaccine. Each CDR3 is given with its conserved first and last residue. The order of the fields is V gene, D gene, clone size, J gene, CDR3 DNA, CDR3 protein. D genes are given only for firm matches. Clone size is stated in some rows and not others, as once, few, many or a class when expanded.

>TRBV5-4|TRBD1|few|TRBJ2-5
TGTGCCAGCAGCCTTCGAAGGGGGCGCGAGACCCAGTACTTC
CASSLRRGRETQYF
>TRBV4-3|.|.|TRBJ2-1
TGCGCCAGCAGCCAAGATCTTCAGACGGACAATGAGCAGTTCTTC
CASSQDLQTDNEQFF
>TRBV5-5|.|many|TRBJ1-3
TGTGCCAGCAGCTTGGGGACACTGGAAAACACCATATATTTT
CASSLGTLENTIYF
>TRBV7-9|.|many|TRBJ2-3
TGTGCCAGCAGCTTAGGTGCGACGGGAAGCACAGATACGCAGTATTTT
CASSLGATGSTDTQYF
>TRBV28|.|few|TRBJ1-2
TGTGCCAGCAGTGCGGGACGAACAGGGGGCTACACCTTC
CASSAGRTGGYTF
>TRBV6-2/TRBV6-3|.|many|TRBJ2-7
TGTGCCAGCAGTCGAAGGGGACCGAACGAGCAGTACTTC
CASSRRGPNEQYF
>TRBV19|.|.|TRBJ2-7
TGTGCCAGTTCACGTGAAGGCGGATTTTACGAGCAGTACTTC
CASSREGGFYEQYF
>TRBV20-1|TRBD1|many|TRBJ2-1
TGCAGTGCTAGAGGCAGGGACAGAAGTTCCTACAATGAGCAGTTCTTC
CSARGRDRSSYNEQFF
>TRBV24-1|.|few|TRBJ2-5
TGTGCCACCAGTGCCGCAGGGACCTCCCAAGAGACCCAGTACTTC
CATSAAGTSQETQYF
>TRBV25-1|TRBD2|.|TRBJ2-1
TGTGCCAGCAGTGAAACCGGGACTAGTCCCTACAATGAGCAGTTCTTC
CASSETGTSPYNEQFF
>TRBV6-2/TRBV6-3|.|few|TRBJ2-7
TGTGCCAGCAGTTGGACCGGAGGGGGAGTTTACGAGCAGTACTTC
CASSWTGGGVYEQYF
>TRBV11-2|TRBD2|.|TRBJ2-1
TGTGCCAGCAGCCCCGGGACTAGCGGGGGGGCCGGTGAGCAGTTCTTC
CASSPGTSGGAGEQFF
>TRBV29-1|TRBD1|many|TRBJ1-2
TGCAGCGTTGCGGGGGGACAGAAGAACTATGGCTACACCTTC
CSVAGGQKNYGYTF
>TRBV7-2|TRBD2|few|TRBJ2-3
TGTGCCAGCAGCATCGGACTCTCTTCTATGGGAGGGGCGCAGTATTTT
CASSIGLSSMGGAQYF
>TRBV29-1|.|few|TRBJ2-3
TGCAGCGTTGACCCCCGGGATACGCAGTATTTT
CSVDPRDTQYF
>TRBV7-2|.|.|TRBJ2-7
TGTGCCAGCAGGCGCCAGACCACTGGGTCCTACGAGCAGTACTTC
CASRRQTTGSYEQYF
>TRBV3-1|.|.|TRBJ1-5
TGTGCCAGCAGCCGGATGGGCAATCAGCCCCAGCATTTT
CASSRMGNQPQHF
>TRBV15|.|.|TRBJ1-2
TGTGCCACCAGCAGCCGGGACCGGGCTGTCGGCTACACCTTC
CATSSRDRAVGYTF
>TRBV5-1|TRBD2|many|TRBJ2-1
TGCGCCAGCAGCTCGAACTACACAAGACTAGCGGGCCTGCTAGGGGAGCAGTTCTTC
CASSSNYTRLAGLLGEQFF
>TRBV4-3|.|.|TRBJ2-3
TGCGCCAGCAGCCAAGTCGAGCTTGATACGCAGTATTTT
CASSQVELDTQYF
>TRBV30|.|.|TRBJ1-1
TGTGCCTGGATGAAGGGCATCTCCACTGAAGCTTTCTTT
CAWMKGISTEAFF
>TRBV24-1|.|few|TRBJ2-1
TGTGCCACCAGGACCCCAGGCGATGAGCAGTTCTTC
CATRTPGDEQFF
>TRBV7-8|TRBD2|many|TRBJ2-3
TGTGCCAGCAGCTTCCCTCGGGAGGGCCCGGTGACAGATACGCAGTATTTT
CASSFPREGPVTDTQYF
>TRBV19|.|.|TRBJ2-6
TGTGCCAGTAGTTCGAGAACGGGGGCCAACGTCCTGACTTTC
CASSSRTGANVLTF
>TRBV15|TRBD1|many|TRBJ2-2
TGTGCCACCAGTCGGGACAGGGAGGTCGGGGAGCTGTTTTTT
CATSRDREVGELFF
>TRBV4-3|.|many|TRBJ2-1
TGCGCCAGCAGCCCAAGGGGCCCCCTGGGGAATGAGCAGTTCTTC
CASSPRGPLGNEQFF
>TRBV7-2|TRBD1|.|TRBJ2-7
TGTGCCAGCAGCTTACTTGCTGGGACAGGACGCTACGAGCAGTACTTC
CASSLLAGTGRYEQYF
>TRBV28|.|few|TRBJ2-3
TGTGCCAGCAGTTTTAGGCCAGTATACACAGATACGCAGTATTTT
CASSFRPVYTDTQYF
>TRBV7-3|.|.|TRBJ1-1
TGTGCCAGCAGCTTAAATAGGCAGGGAGAAGCTTTCTTT
CASSLNRQGEAFF
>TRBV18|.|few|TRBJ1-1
TGTGCCAGCTCACCATTTGACAGTAACACTGAAGCTTTCTTT
CASSPFDSNTEAFF
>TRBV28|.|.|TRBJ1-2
TGTGCCAGCAGTAACACGGGCGGGCTACCAAATGGCTACACCTTC
CASSNTGGLPNGYTF
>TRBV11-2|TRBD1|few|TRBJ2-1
TGTGCCAGCAGCGTAGTGGGACAGAACCTATACAATGAGCAGTTCTTC
CASSVVGQNLYNEQFF
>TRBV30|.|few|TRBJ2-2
TGTGCCTGGAGTGTAGGGGGGCAAGCCGGGGAGCTGTTTTTT
CAWSVGGQAGELFF
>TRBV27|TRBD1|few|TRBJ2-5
TGTGCCAGCAGCCGAGTGACAGGGATTCGAGAGACCCAGTACTTC
CASSRVTGIRETQYF
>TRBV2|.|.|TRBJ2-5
TGTGCCAACGGGGCTAGTGAGACCCAGTACTTC
CANGASETQYF
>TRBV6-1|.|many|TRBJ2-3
TGTGCCACCCAGAGAAACACAGATACGCAGTATTTT
CATQRNTDTQYF
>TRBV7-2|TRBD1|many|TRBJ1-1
TGTGCCAGCAGAACAGGGGTGAACACTGAAGCTTTCTTT
CASRTGVNTEAFF